Here is one TCR beta chain with its context. The antigen it recognizes is unknown. Base qualities are not provided; no much larger clone lies one nucleotide away. The data originate from a study of cytomegalovirus exposure and HLA in healthy donors (dated by TCRdb to the late 2010s). With regard to the full study: An earlier analysis of under 600 of the donors reported 250 to 350 Gb of sequence data and 100 million to 130 million unique TCR beta sequences from about 200 million T cells. In a later genetic analysis, genome-wide SNP genotypes for about three fifths of the roughly 670 donors were used, and that subset was treated as a discovery cohort. The study used immunosequencing to profile the T cell repertoires of 666 subjects and linked those repertoires to cytomegalovirus serostatus. In addition to the first cohort of 650 to 800 subjects, a separate validation cohort of 130 or so different subjects was used. Of the 398 genotyped donors, approximately 81% were placed in the genetic ancestry cluster associated with self-reported Caucasian donors. In the later analysis, no new phenotypic data were used to find candidate immune exposures; instead, reliance was placed on TCR beta sequences and their occurrence across donors. Donor age, sex, ethnicity and CMV serostatus were compiled together with the repertoire data. Four to six DR-DQ haplotypes were handled as single units for association and clustering, since linkage in the cohort was strong. An early release covering just under 650 HLA-typed donors comprised about 320 gigabases of sequencing data and around 85 million unique TCR sequences. A later analysis re-examined previously published TCR beta repertoires from just over 650 donors and added high-resolution HLA genotyping to investigate patterns of TCR occurrence. The number of donors typed differed by locus, with about 620-630 for A, B, C, DRB1 and DQB1, around 500 for DQA1, 600 to 610 for DPA1, and some 450 for DPB1. In an earlier analysis of roughly 580 of the donors, high-throughput TCR beta sequencing was used to judge whether each TCR beta V gene segment behaved as functional or pseudogenic. High-throughput TCR immunosequencing, statistical association of individual TCRs with disease status, and machine learning were combined to predict cytomegalovirus infection status. HLA typing included class I and class II loci at four-digit resolution. Among some 400 genotyped donors of the cohort, an average of around 250,000 unique TCR beta nucleotide sequences was sequenced per donor, of which roughly 18% were non-productive. The study aimed to test whether cataloging public T cell receptors could reveal signatures of past pathogen exposure. Every discovery cohort repertoire had been produced on one sequencing platform. What the research found in general, with its limitations: For the cohort, immune exposure information was limited to CMV serostatus. The sequencing pipeline was judged likely to have produced a cluster of highly shared sequence variants as a technical artifact. According to the authors, the approach could potentially be generalized to other disease states and immunological phenotypes. Presence/absence analyses assumed roughly uniform sequencing depth across donors, an assumption that may not hold. In this cohort, only TCR beta chains were sequenced, and detectable features were limited by the absence of alpha or paired-chain data. A later genetic analysis reported fewer N-insertions in productive TCRs among donors in an Asian-associated ancestry cluster than the roughly 700-donor mean. An association between a missense DCLRE1C variant and V-gene and J-gene trimming of TCR beta chains was found in a later genetic analysis and replicated in an independent cohort. The study listed 150 to 200 TCR beta chains as associated with cytomegalovirus. An earlier analysis of approximately 600 of the donors showed that most TCR beta V segments appeared in productive rearrangements either about 87% or about 30% of the time, which broadly matched IMGT annotations. A further reported finding was that TCR beta sequences accurately predicted the HLA-A and HLA-B alleles for most subjects in the first cohort. Correlated functional status among segregating V segments might reflect linkage disequilibrium, but an unknown experimental factor could not be ruled out. Because the 87-base-pair reads could not distinguish some IMGT-functional V segments, including TRBV6-2 and TRBV6-3, those segments were excluded. Because HLA typing was unavailable for some donors at each locus, only the typed subset was used in association tests. Across donors, most TCR sequences were observed very rarely, whereas some public TCRs were present in many individuals. In a later analysis, some 17,000 TCR beta sequences were associated with specific HLA alleles at a false discovery rate of 0.05. Most CMV-associated TCR beta chains appeared to be HLA-restricted in a later analysis, and the HLA associations seemed to be driven largely by CMV exposure. A later analysis found that TCR association rates varied across HLA loci, with DRB1 alleles showing the most associated TCRs and HLA-C alleles the fewest. Strong co-occurrence of HLA alleles, especially DR and DQ, made assigning TCR associations to individual alleles difficult. Several of the top co-occurrence clusters appeared to be linked to parvovirus B19, influenza, CMV and Epstein-Barr virus, according to a later analysis. Around 16 rarely observed V segments, including chromosome 9 orphons, were excluded from the earlier analysis of several hundred of the donors because counts were too low. A few of the identified cytomegalovirus-associated TCR beta chains were confirmed in vitro to be specific for cytomegalovirus antigens. A later analysis found that HLA-associated TCR beta chains were more clonally expanded and had lower generation probabilities than equally common non-associated chains. The classifier was reported to diagnose cytomegalovirus status with high specificity and sensitivity in both the original cohort and the validation cohort.

After removal of 3 bases from V and 4 bases from J, the junction retains 6 bases not matched to a gene. From the cysteine through the phenylalanine, the CDR3 covers 16 amino acids. Solely the CDR3 DNA is kept, with 48 bases framed from the first base. Sequences LNHNV (CDR1) and YYDKDF (CDR2) are obtained from the germline V gene (reference sequence). The library was produced with the immunoSEQ multiplex PCR assay. The multiplex PCR relied on a mix of 60 forward primers for TCR Vbeta segments and 13 reverse primers for TCR Jbeta segments. A multiplex PCR assay on genomic DNA amplified the CDR3 region of rearranged TCR beta genes. On the Illumina HiSeq System, the amplified TCR beta libraries were sequenced as 87-base-pair reads. As for the original processing: A later analysis tallied roughly 80 million unique TCR beta chains across the 666 repertoires, and some 12 million of those chains were shared by two or more donors. A nearest-neighbor algorithm error-corrected the raw reads and collapsed the reads into unique sequences, merging closely related sequences to remove PCR and sequencing errors. CDR3 sequences were aligned to IMGT reference sequences to assign V, D and J gene segments. Each retained sequence needed at least a six-nucleotide match to both a V gene segment and a J gene segment. Rearrangements were called productive when the CDR3 lacked stop codons and stayed in frame with V and J; all others were non-productive. Following IMGT convention, CDR3 was defined as the stretch from the second conserved V-encoded cysteine up to the conserved J-encoded phenylalanine. Sequences without an unambiguous match to a single V gene segment were excluded from the earlier analysis of about 600 of the donors. An earlier analysis of 587 of the donors called V segments functional above 56.7% productive rearrangements and segregating when the between-donor standard deviation exceeded 5%. A statistical classification framework was built to diagnose cytomegalovirus status from the catalog of TCR beta chain sequences. V and J gene assignment, in a later analysis, came from comparing TCR nucleotide sequences with IMGT/GENE-DB human TR gene sequences. In a later analysis, CDR3 sequences and most-parsimonious VDJ recombination scenarios were assigned using the TCRdist pipeline. In a later analysis, each TCR beta chain was defined by its CDR3 amino acid sequence together with its V-gene family, and reads lacking a unique V-gene family were excluded. To address suspected cross-contamination and a sequencing artifact, a later analysis removed a few hundred highly shared, low-generation-probability nucleotide sequences. A later analysis calculated a clonal expansion index for each public chain from normalized within-repertoire ranks of inferred template counts. In a later analysis, generation probabilities were computed using a VDJ recombination model fitted to out-of-frame rearrangements, and the results were checked against IGoR. Hypergeometric tests were used in a later analysis to score TCR-TCR, TCR-HLA and TCR-CMV co-occurrence, with a repertoire-size bias correction applied to the TCR pairs. A later analysis estimated false discovery rates by permuting HLA or CMV assignments 20 times. In a later analysis, co-occurring TCRs were grouped using DBSCAN, with TCRdist sequence similarity added in when clustering inside HLA-allele-positive subsets. For co-occurrence clustering, repertoires with fewer than 30,000 or more than 120,000 public chains were excluded, along with 5 or 6 repertoires with anomalous nucleotide sharing. Drawn from immuneACCESS, this table holds only the in-frame rearrangements with V and J called that TCRdb kept. Clones are partly lost; checked studies trace under half to an unresolved V gene and leave the rest unexplained. The V and J calls and the clone size are those of that table, but D and trimming were determined from the DNA. This sample comprises 170,000 or so clones, about four fifths of them detected only once. In total, the top ten clones hold 6% to 7.5% of the sample.

The cohort comprised under 700 healthy bone marrow donors. All cohort members were sampled while nominally healthy, although unrecorded immune exposures were likely present. The donor was CMV seropositive and belonged to the group of a few hundred seropositive cohort members. A peripheral blood sample was provided by each donor, and peripheral blood mononuclear cells were used for TCR beta sequencing. The Qiagen DNeasy Blood Extraction Kit was used to extract genomic DNA from the blood cell samples. The V and J genes are TRBV15 and TRBJ2-3; the junction holds 11 bases that match TRBD1. The sequence was collected from a man aged 25-40 years in good health and CMV-seropositive. Sequenced sample: PBMCs. The CDR3 corresponds to CATSRIPGQGADTQYF. The DNA sequence follows: TGTGCCACCAGCAGGATACCGGGACAGGGGGCAGATACGCAGTATTTT.